This T cell receptor beta chain emerged from a study of T cell repertoires in cytomegalovirus infection. TCRdb processed the reads anew with MiXCR; each CDR3 protein has one entry. The table shows around 710,000 distinct CDR3 sequences, with 25% to 35% occurring only once. The table lists this clonotype with a few counts. Its target is not known. Germline V gene sequence: CDR1 SGHVS, CDR2 FQNEAQ. The V and J ends lost 0 bases and 4 bases respectively, with 16 bases between them. This CDR3 has 17 amino acids. The sequencing used cultured CD8+ T cells from PBMCs, collected from culture after CMV antigen stimulation. The TCR originated in a human donor in good health (CMV status not recorded). Some clones in this sample may be carry-over from other donors' samples. This chain connects TRBV7-8 to TRBJ1-3; D is ambiguous. In nucleotides, the CDR3 is TGTGCCAGCAGCTTAGCTTGGGCCAGCCCTGGAGGAAACACCATATATTTT. It specifies CASSLAWASPGGNTIYF.